The present entry profiles one TCR beta chain with its context. The target antigen is unknown. TCR analog templates of synthetic origin were spiked into each PCR. Only in-frame clones appear in the TCRdb table, and some are missing; sequencing was by immunoSEQ multiplex PCR. This table holds 80,000 to 130,000 clones, 91% found once. The sample comes from a study of PD-L1 blockade in urothelial cancer. Study-level information: Most patients, about 90% of the roughly 29, were males with bladder-origin cancer. Study-wide results and caveats: Larger 3-week expansion of tumor-associated blood clones was seen in durable-benefit patients.

The CDR3 totals 15 residues. Per the germline V gene, CDR1 is SEHNR and CDR2 is FQNEAQ (reference sequence). V shed 6 bases and J 4 bases; nucleotides not matched to a gene: 9. This receptor was taken from a woman at least 80 years old with urothelial cancer. The chain combines TRBV7-9 with TRBJ1-5; TRBD1 agrees at 7 bases. This material consisted of PBMCs, taken around atezolizumab (anti-PD-L1) treatment. CDR3 nucleotides: TGTGCCAGCAGTTTAACAGGGGTCCTGAATCAGCCCCAGCATTTT. The encoded protein is CASSLTGVLNQPQHF.